These T cell receptor beta chains were read from a single sample in a study of blood T cell repertoires in COVID-19. Only in-frame clones appear in the TCRdb table, and some are missing; sequencing was by immunoSEQ multiplex PCR. The profile shows just over 95,000 clones, around nine tenths of them singletons. The specimen sequenced was peripheral blood. These TCRs come from a human donor in a cohort sampled during active COVID-19. Both conserved end residues are trimmed from each CDR3.

TRBV30	TRBJ1-1	AWSRGVNTEAF
TRBV6-5	TRBJ2-7	ASSDTGSEQY
TRBV9	TRBJ1-4	ASSAPTGGGVEKLF
TRBV9	TRBJ2-1	ASSVGSDPLGVEQF
TRBV30	TRBJ1-6	AWSEGPGGSPLH
TRBV7-3	TRBJ1-3	ASSSSGSPGNTIY
TRBV28	TRBJ2-1	ASSGGLAGNEQF
TRBV11-2	TRBJ2-3	ASSLVVTSGPTDTQY
TRBV9	TRBJ2-2	ASSVVISGGNTGELF
TRBV25-1	TRBJ1-1	ASSESPRQLNTEAF
TRBV7-6	TRBJ2-1	ASSWARAGASYNEQF
TRBV2	TRBJ2-3	ASSDRGGGASADTQY
TRBV6-1	TRBJ1-2	ASSEGAKGAYYGYT
TRBV2	TRBJ2-1	ASQGRGGNEQF
TRBV11-2	TRBJ1-2	ASSLGGGGYT
TRBV6-1	TRBJ1-4	ASSEEARGWEKLF
TRBV7-6	TRBJ2-2	ASSLAAGLAGGANTGELF
TRBV5-6	TRBJ2-5	ASSLFSVAYQETQY
TRBV9	TRBJ2-5	ASAGGFQETQY
TRBV19	TRBJ1-1	ASSIDHVGRAVTEAF
TRBV2	TRBJ2-1	ASSRRAGGPPNEQF
TRBV6-5	TRBJ1-1	ASSYPGAEAF
TRBV3-1/TRBV3-2	TRBJ2-7	ASSRLGDEQY
TRBV2	TRBJ1-1	ASSLLENTEAF
TRBV28	TRBJ1-1	ASSRGQMNTEAF
TRBV19	TRBJ2-3	ASSMVSGSTDTQY
TRBV14	TRBJ2-7	ASSQAGTGGASY
TRBV7-9	TRBJ2-3	ASSSRRGASTDTQY
TRBV5-8	TRBJ1-5	ASSLSTAPYSNQPQH
TRBV3-1/TRBV3-2	TRBJ2-7	ASSQVGALSEQY
TRBV9	TRBJ1-2	ASSVVGTGFYGYT
TRBV13	TRBJ2-7	ASSSGTRTVAYEQY
TRBV19	TRBJ1-5	ASSYWGTGDQPQH
TRBV7-9	TRBJ1-1	ASSLGQLNTEAF
TRBV4-1	TRBJ2-1	ASSQSSGNEQF
TRBV30	TRBJ2-6	AWTRQGSYSGANVLT
TRBV12-5	TRBJ2-7	ASGLAGTGGYEQY
TRBV2	TRBJ1-1	ASSEAGGSWNTEAF
TRBV28	TRBJ2-5	ASRRRGGQETQY
TRBV6-5	TRBJ2-3	ASSYGQGAVDTQY
TRBV6-5	TRBJ1-2	ASLPAGQGYYGYT
TRBV7-6	TRBJ2-5	ASSLVTSGETQY
TRBV30	TRBJ1-2	AWRWGRGLAGYT
TRBV7-9	TRBJ2-1	ASSLRDKGNEQF
TRBV19	TRBJ2-3	ASSFRVKEEQY
TRBV30	TRBJ1-2	AWSRGGKSGYT
TRBV6-6	TRBJ2-5	ASSYGTSGGEETQY
TRBV5-4	TRBJ2-5	ASSPGLQETQY
TRBV19	TRBJ2-2	ASSRDRGTGELF
TRBV7-2	TRBJ2-5	ASSLPTENSY
TRBV5-1	TRBJ2-5	ASSSTGDGQETQY
TRBV12-3/TRBV12-4	TRBJ1-2	ASSSQGNYGYT
TRBV4-1	TRBJ1-5	ASSQFQGYSNQPQH
TRBV19	TRBJ2-1	ASSIDWSGVIYNEQF
TRBV9	TRBJ2-3	ASSENPWTSGGSTDTQY